These 17 T cell receptor delta chains came from one sample sequenced in a study of γδ T cells in repeated Plasmodium falciparum infection. Vgamma9/Vdelta2+ and Vdelta2-negative gammadelta T cells were flow-sorted from PBMC for bulk sequencing. TCRdb fed the multiplex PCR reads into CATT to redo clone calling. Here the sample spans around 57,000 delta-chain clones, 1.7% being singletons. Source material: gamma-delta T cells from blood. The source is a pool of human donors (malaria-infected and uninfected, not separated).

This clone qualifies as medium-sized (0.01 to 0.1%). Additional DNA sequences in this sample encode the identical CDR3. V and J are TRDV1 and TRDJ1; 9 bases agree with TRDD3. Germline lookup yields CDR1 TSWWSYY and CDR2 QGS. Unmatched junction bases numbered 4, after V lost 4 bases and J lost 7 bases. The CDR3 has 13 amino acids. The CDR3: CALGVLGDAKLIF. In DNA, the CDR3 is TGTGCTCTTGGGGTACTGGGGGACGCTAAACTCATCTTT.

As for this clone: Only one base separates this from a far larger clonotype, so it likely reflects a read error. The sample contains more than one DNA sequence encoding this CDR3. V is TRDV1 and J is TRDJ1; 9 bases agree with TRDD3. The CDR3 runs 21 residues. CDR1 is TSWWSYY, CDR2 QGS, per germline. As DNA, the CDR3 is TGTGCTCTTGGGGAACGGCCCTTTTTCCCACTTTTACTGGGGGACACCGACAAACTCATCTTT. As protein: CALGERPFFPLLLGDTDKLIF.

On this clone itself: TCRdb's protein for this DNA is that of a much larger clone and differs from the translation at residue 16, likely a read error; the protein shown is the DNA translation. The V call is TRDV1, the J call TRDJ1; TRDD3 matches at 13 bases. CDR1 is TSWWSYY and CDR2 is QGS in the germline V gene. This CDR3 region has 19 residues. The CDR3: CALGETRNWGIRGTDRLIF. CDR3 coding DNA: TGTGCTCTTGGGGAAACCCGAAACTGGGGGATACGCGGCACCGATAGACTCATCTTT.

Comment on this clone: With a far larger clone one base away, a read error is the likely cause. The sample holds other DNA sequences that translate to the same CDR3. Here the V gene is TRDV1, but the J gene went uncalled; TRDD3 was called by the table and not checked on the DNA. This CDR3 is built from 17 residues. CDR1 and CDR2 from the germline V gene are TSWWSYY and QGS. The CDR3 here is CALGEGTLGDYTDKLIF. The CDR3, as DNA: TGTGCTCTTGGGGAAGGAACTTTGGGGGATTACACGGATAAACTTATCTTT.

This clone turned up a few times. The chain combines TRDV1 with TRDJ1; 12 nucleotides match TRDD3. Germline lookup yields CDR1 TSWWSYY and CDR2 QGS. The CDR3 is made up of 24 amino acids. The J segment lost 0 bases and the V segment lost 1 base, leaving 24 bases of the junction unmatched. CDR3 DNA: TGTGCTCTTGGGGAACGCCCATTTACTGGGGGATACTTCTTCTCTCTCAACTACACCGATAAACTCATCTTT. It translates to CALGERPFTGGYFFSLNYTDKLIF.

This clone has only a few counts. The protein TCRdb gives is from a much larger clone and does not agree with this DNA's translation at residue 5, likely a read error; the protein shown here comes from the DNA. The chain is built from TRDV1 and TRDJ1; the D is unclear. In the absence of a J gene in TCRdb, the DNA was matched to germline to assign it here. CDR3 length: 23 residues. Per germline, CDR1 TSWWSYY and CDR2 QGS. The ends were cut back, 3 bases at V and 0 bases at J, with 35 bases in the middle. The CDR3 reads CALGDLITKFSSPEGPYTDKLIF. For the CDR3, the DNA is TGTGCTCTTGGGGATCTAATAACAAAGTTTAGTTCCCCCGAGGGGCCATACACCGATAAACTCATCTTT.

This clone has only a few counts. TCRdb has a much larger clone's protein, which differs at residue 7 from the translation of this DNA, likely because of a read error; what is shown is the protein translated from the DNA. The CDR3 region has the DNA TGTGCCTTCGTACCCTGGGGATCGGGTAAACTCATCTTT. It codes for CAFVPWGSGKLIF. J is TRDJ1 and V is TRDV3; D might be TRDD3 (6 bases). Trimming took off 3 bases at V and 7 bases at J, with 18 bases between the two ends. The CDR3 runs to 13 residues. Germline CDR1 is TVYSNPD and CDR2 is GDNSRS (reference sequence).

This clone was picked up many times. This sequence is one base from a far larger clone and is likely a read error. The sample contains more than one DNA sequence encoding this CDR3. This chain uses TRDV1 with TRDJ1, with 11 bases that match TRDD3. The germline V gene has CDR1 TSWWSYY and CDR2 QGS. The CDR3 covers 22 residues. The CDR3 sequence is CALGAPVGPDWGILTYTDKLIF. DNA of the CDR3: TGTGCCCTTGGGGCCCCTGTTGGGCCTGACTGGGGGATATTGACGTACACCGATAAACTCATCTTT.

This clone showed up just a few times. The TCRdb protein, from a much larger clone, departs from this DNA's translation at residue 19, likely by read error; the protein shown derives from the DNA. The J segment was not called; the V segment is TRDV3; the table gives TRDD3 as D, unverified against the DNA. CDR1 is TVYSNPD, CDR2 GDNSRS, per germline (reference sequence). The CDR3 is 21 amino acids. The CDR3 DNA reads TGTGCCCTCCCCAGGGGGGGCCTACTCGACTGGGGGATACGTAAAACCGATAAACCCATCTTT. As protein: CALPRGGLLDWGIRKTDKPIF.

This clone was counted many times. A far larger clone is off by one base, so a read error is likely. Other nucleotide sequences in the sample specify the same CDR3. The rearrangement links TRDV1 to TRDJ1; the D gene is possibly TRDD3 (6 bases). The germline V gene has CDR1 TSWWSYY and CDR2 QGS. This CDR3 contains 16 residues. DNA of the CDR3: TGTGCTCTTGGGGCTAACCGGGGGGGAAACACCGATAAGCTCATCTTT. Residues: CALGANRGGNTDKLIF.

This clone was observed a handful of times. The mismatch at residue 4 between this DNA's translation and the TCRdb protein of a much larger clone likely reflects a read error; the protein shown is translated from the DNA. The chain has TRDV1 and TRDJ1, with D unresolved. The CDR3 covers 14 residues. Germline V gives CDR1 TSWWSYY, CDR2 QGS. The CDR3 region has the DNA TGTGCTCTTGAGGAACTCATCGGGTCCGATAAACTCATCTTT. This translates into CALEELIGSDKLIF.

This clone was picked up a small number of times. This DNA's translation differs at residue 5 from TCRdb's protein, which comes from a much larger clone; a read error is likely, and the protein shown is translated from the DNA. The rearrangement links TRDV1 to TRDJ1, with D uncertain. Since TCRdb gives no J gene, matching the DNA to germline was used here to assign it. Germline lookup yields CDR1 TSWWSYY and CDR2 QGS. CDR3 length equals 16 residues. V lost 8 bases, J lost 3 bases, and 22 bases lay in between. CDR3 DNA sequence: TGTGCTCTTCTGATCGCAACAAGGAGTTCGGCCGATAAACTCATCTTT. It yields the protein CALLIATRSSADKLIF.

As for this clone: For this DNA, TCRdb reports the protein of a much larger clone, which diverges at residue 18, most likely from a read error; the protein presented here is translated directly from the DNA. The V gene corresponds to TRDV2; no J gene was called; the D call of TRDD3 is as the table states it, not checked on the DNA. CDR3 length: 20 amino acids. CDR1 and CDR2 from the germline V gene are GEAIGNYY and EKD. CDR3 in DNA: TGTGCCTGTGACACGACTGGGGGATTCCCGGGAGCCTGGGACACCCGACAGATATTTTTC. Residues: CACDTTGGFPGAWDTRQIFF.

For this clone: TCRdb lists the protein of a much larger clone for this DNA, which differs at residue 15, so this is likely a read error; the protein given here is translated from the DNA itself. CDR3 protein: CASRLLRVFRGIRDRLIF. CDR3 DNA sequence: TGTGCCTCCCGCCTCCTAAGAGTATTCCGGGGGATACGCGATAGACTCATCTTT. The chain carries TRDV3 and TRDJ1; 10 bases match TRDD3. The CDR3 extends over 18 amino acids. CDR1 is TVYSNPD and CDR2 is GDNSRS in the germline V gene (reference sequence).

This clone was detected many times. This may be a read error, as it is one base from a much larger clone. CDR3 nucleotide sequence: TGTGCTCTTGGGGTCGGGTCTGGGGGATTCTCTACCGATAAACTCATCTTT. This encodes CALGVGSGGFSTDKLIF. The V call is TRDV1, the J call TRDJ1, with 9 bases that match TRDD3. V dropped 4 bases and J dropped 2; count of bases not matched to a gene: 11. Per germline, CDR1 TSWWSYY and CDR2 QGS. This CDR3 has 17 amino acids.

The sample holds a few counts of this clone. Since a far larger clone is one base different, this is likely a read error. This same CDR3 is encoded by further DNA sequences in the sample. Here the CDR3 reads CALGEPPGVIPQYADKLIF. In nucleotides, the CDR3 is TGTGCTCTTGGGGAGCCGCCGGGGGTTATCCCCCAGTATGCCGATAAACTCATCTTT. The V call is TRDV1, the J call TRDJ1, with a weak D call TRDD3 (5 bases). TCRdb carries no J gene annotation; the J gene was assigned here by matching the DNA with germline. The ends were cut back, 3 bases at V and 3 bases at J, with 26 bases in the middle. The CDR3 has 19 residues. The V gene's germline CDR1 is TSWWSYY and CDR2 QGS.

A few counts support this clone. The protein that TCRdb holds for this DNA derives from a much larger clone and differs from the translated DNA at residue 14, which likely indicates a read error; the protein shown here is translated from the DNA. The V gene corresponds to TRDV2; no J gene was called; the listed D gene, TRDD3, was not tested against the DNA. CDR3 length: 16 amino acids. Germline loops: CDR1 GEAIGNYY, CDR2 EKD. Here the CDR3 reads CACDTGYWGHTDKHIF. For the CDR3, the DNA is TGTGCCTGTGACACGGGGTACTGGGGCCACACCGATAAACACATCTTT.